This entry describes one TCR beta chain. This specimen comes from a study of T cell clonotyping in hematopoietic cell transplantation. Only in-frame clones appear in the TCRdb table, and some are missing; sequencing was by immunoSEQ multiplex PCR. This table has under 9,500 clones, nearly 98% appearing once. Germline values: CDR1 MDHEN, CDR2 SYDVKM. Trimming at V came to 2 bases and at J to 5 bases, leaving 7 bases not matched to a gene. The CDR3 is 15 residues long. The V and J genes are TRBV28 and TRBJ2-7, with 9 bases matching TRBD2. Sequencing was performed on peripheral blood mononuclear cells, taken 100 days after allogeneic stem cell transplant. The TCR comes from a male patient in his sixties or seventies who had an allogeneic stem cell transplant from a related donor, so the T cells may come from the graft donor. Some clones in this sample may be carry-over from other donors' samples. In DNA form, the CDR3 reads TGTGCCAGCAGTTTAAGGGCGGGGGGGATCCACGAGCAGTACTTC. This sequence encodes CASSLRAGGIHEQYF.